This T cell receptor beta chain stems from a study of beta chain features in type 1 diabetes. The whole isolated RNA underwent reverse transcription, so sequencing captured expressed TCRB transcripts. Using immunoSEQ multiplex PCR, the repertoire was profiled, and TCRdb retains in-frame clones only, with some absent. The sample includes 450,000 to 600,000 clones, around 30% of them seen just once. The CDR3 sequence is 14 residues long. Trimming cost V 4 bases and J 3 bases; bases outside gene matches: 2. Looked up from germline, CDR1 is SGHRS and CDR2 is YFSETQ. Comments on this clone: This specimen includes other DNA sequences encoding the same CDR3.

The origin of this receptor is a man aged 18-30 years in good health. Sequencing was done on a sample of naive CD4+ T cells from blood. The rearrangement uses TRBV5-1 and TRBJ1-4, with 8 bases matching TRBD1. CDR3 bases: TGCGCCAGCAGCCCAGGGGGCGCTAATGAAAAACTGTTTTTT. This translates into CASSPGGANEKLFF.